These 14 T cell receptor beta chains were sequenced from one sample in a study of T cell repertoires in cytomegalovirus infection. TCRdb itself ran the reads through MiXCR, one entry per CDR3 protein. This sample yields some 600,000 distinct CDR3 sequences, of which 24% are seen a single time; less than 10% belongs to the top ten. Sequencing was performed on CD8+ T cells from PBMCs. The receptors were gathered from a human donor in good health (CMV status not recorded). Some clones in this sample may be carry-over from other donors' samples.

CDR3 nucleotides: TGTGCCAGCAGTTACTCGGACGCGACCAATGAGCAGTTCTTC. It is translated as CASSYSDATNEQFF. V usage is TRBV6-2 or TRBV6-3 and J usage is TRBJ2-1; D unclear. The germline CDR1 and CDR2 sequences are MNHEY and SVGEGT. Trimming pared 0 bases from V and 6 bases from J, leaving 9 bases between. The CDR3 runs 14 residues.

Of note for this clonotype: This may be a read error: a much more frequent sequence differs by one nucleotide. The genes are TRBV12-3 or TRBV12-4 and TRBJ2-1; D is ambiguous. The CDR3 runs to 15 residues. In DNA form, the CDR3 reads TGTGCCAGCGGCATACGTAACTACTCCTACAATGAGCAGCTCTTC. Encoded protein: CASGIRNYSYNEQLF.

With respect to this clonotype: Compared with germline, one end of the junction differs, possibly owing to a read error. V and J are TRBV7-4 and TRBJ2-5; 10 bases agree with TRBD2. Germline V gene data show CDR1 as SGHVT and CDR2 as SQSDAQ. CDR3 length: 16 residues. The CDR3 protein is CASSSLAGAFQETKYF. The DNA of the CDR3 is TGTGCCAGCAGCTCTCTAGCGGGGGCCTTCCAAGAGACCAAGTACTTC.

The rearrangement uses TRBV5-1 and TRBJ2-1; 7 nucleotides match TRBD2. The germline gives CDR1 SGHRS, CDR2 YFSETQ. This CDR3 has 17 amino acids. J was trimmed by 2 bases and V by 0 bases; bases with no gene match: 8. The chain's CDR3 is CASSLGGGGSAYNEQFF. The CDR3 region has the DNA TGCGCCAGCAGCTTGGGGGGAGGCGGGAGCGCCTACAATGAGCAGTTCTTC.

The table lists this clonotype with many counts. The J gene is TRBJ2-1, the V gene TRBV7-8; possibly TRBD2 for D (6 bases). V was shortened by 4 bases and J by 5 bases, with 12 bases between the two germline ends. This CDR3 spans 14 amino acids. Per the germline V gene, CDR1 is SGHVS and CDR2 is FQNEAQ. The CDR3 loop is CASSSRRGDNEQFF. In DNA, the CDR3 is TGTGCCAGCAGCTCTCGGAGGGGAGACAATGAGCAGTTCTTC. The full variable domain, its missing parts supplied by reference TRBV7-8 and TRBJ2-1, is GAGVSQSPRYKVAKRGQDVALRCDPISGHVSLFWYQQALGQGPEFLTYFQNEAQLDKSGLPSDRFFAERPEGSVSTLKIQRTQQEDSAVYLCASSSRRGDNEQFFGPGTRLTVL.

This clonotype was recorded at least ten times. The chain carries TRBV7-2 and TRBJ1-5, with a tentative D call TRBD1 (5 bases). Germline loops: CDR1 SGHTA, CDR2 FQGNSA. V lost 7 bases to trimming and J lost 3 bases, with 16 bases between them. The CDR3 consists of 15 residues. CDR3 protein: CASNVRGSPNQPQHF. The CDR3 DNA reads TGTGCCAGCAACGTCCGGGGGAGTCCCAATCAGCCCCAGCATTTT.

The sample holds a few counts of this clonotype. The rearrangement joins TRBV6-1 to TRBJ1-4, with unresolved D. The germline V and J ends were trimmed by 7 bases and 5 bases, with 8 bases remaining between them. CDR1 and CDR2 from the germline V gene are MNHNS and SASEGT. The CDR3 spans 12 residues. CDR3 DNA: TGTGCCAGCATAGGAGGGAATGAAAAACTGTTTTTT. Translation: CASIGGNEKLFF.

This clonotype turned up a few times. The chain joins TRBV27 to TRBJ2-3; D may be TRBD1 (8 bases). The CDR3 length is 18 residues. Germline CDR1 is MNHEY and CDR2 is SMNVEV (reference sequence). Trimming took 5 bases from V and 2 from J, leaving 23 bases between them. The CDR3 loop is CASSPRGQGLDNTDTQYF. DNA for the CDR3: TGTGCCAGCAGTCCCAGGGGGCAAGGACTAGACAACACAGATACGCAGTATTTT.

The CDR3 DNA follows: TGTGCCACCAGCAGAGAAGGCTACGAGCAGTACGTC. This translates into CATSREGYEQYV. The chain uses TRBV15 and TRBJ2-7, with D hard to call. Trimming shortened V by 0 bases and J by 3 bases, and 3 bases separated the two germline ends. CDR1 and CDR2 from the germline V gene are LNHNV and YYDKDF (reference sequence). The CDR3 runs to 12 residues.

The chain couples TRBV9 to TRBJ2-2, with D possibly being TRBD1 (5 bases). Trimming removed 4 bases from V and 5 bases from J, with 9 bases in between. The CDR3 has 13 amino acids. Germline values: CDR1 SGDLS, CDR2 YYNGEE. CDR3 in amino acids: CASSSKGTGELFF. In DNA, the CDR3 is TGTGCCAGCAGCTCTAAGGGGACCGGGGAGCTGTTTTTT.

As to this clonotype: Relative to the germline gene, one junction end is altered; a read error may explain this. The V call is TRBV7-2, the J call TRBJ2-3, with D unresolved. This CDR3 has 14 amino acids. Germline assignment: CDR1 SGHTA and CDR2 FQGNSA. CDR3 nucleotide sequence: TGTGCCAGCAACTTAGACACATTCACAGATACGCAGTATTTT. It specifies CASNLDTFTDTQYF.

This clonotype was counted ten times or more. The chain links TRBV7-2 to TRBJ1-6; tentatively, D is TRBD1 (6 bases). V lost 10 bases to trimming and J lost 5 bases, with 21 bases between them. Germline V CDR1 and CDR2: SGHTA, FQGNSA. There are 16 residues in the CDR3. In DNA, the CDR3 is TGTGCCACCAAATTAAGGGTTGGGGGCGATAATTCACCCCTCCACTTT. Translated, it gives CATKLRVGGDNSPLHF.

Ten or more counts support this clonotype. This sequence joins TRBV19 and TRBJ1-5, with TRBD1 matching over 8 bases. Germline CDR1 is LNHDA and CDR2 is SQIVND (reference sequence). V shed 5 bases, J shed 1 base, and the junction held 4 bases outside the gene matches. The CDR3 has 15 amino acids. For the CDR3, the DNA is TGTGCCAGTAGTCCTCGGGACAGGAGCAATCAGCCCCAGCATTTT. Translated: CASSPRDRSNQPQHF.

This chain connects TRBV7-9 to TRBJ2-4, with TRBD1 matching over 7 bases. This CDR3 spans 14 amino acids. Trimming took 1 base from V and 4 from J; bases not matched to a gene: 1. In germline, CDR1 is SEHNR, CDR2 FQNEAQ (reference sequence). In DNA form, the CDR3 reads TGTGCCAGCAGCTTAGGGGACAGAAAAAACATTCAGTACTTC. It codes for CASSLGDRKNIQYF.